This T cell receptor beta chain was retrieved from a study of neurological immune-mediated disorders. This clonotype was picked up many times. Using its own MiXCR run on the 5' RACE reads, TCRdb lists one record per CDR3 protein. The profile shows 45,000 or so distinct CDR3 sequences, roughly 21% of them singletons. Time point in this sample: technical triplicate 3. The unsorted libraries were prepared from 2 million PBMCs (stored at -80 C). The CDR3 totals 15 residues. Trimming shortened V by 4 bases and J by 5 bases, and 18 bases separated the two germline ends. Germline V lookup: CDR1 SGDLS, CDR2 YYNGEE.

Sequencing was carried out using PBMCs. The receptor was derived from a man in his sixties with HTLV-1-associated myelopathy (HAM/TSP). J is TRBJ2-5 and V is TRBV9; D is perhaps TRBD2 (6 bases). In DNA form, the CDR3 reads TGTGCCAGCAGCCTATCGGCGGGGCTCGAGGAGACCCAGTACTTC. Translation: CASSLSAGLEETQYF. Combining the CDR3 with reference TRBV9 and TRBJ2-5 gives the whole variable domain DSGVTQTPKHLITATGQRVTLRCSPRSGDLSVYWYQQSLDQGLQFLIQYYNGEERAKGNILERFSAQQFPDLHSELNLSSLELGDSALYFCASSLSAGLEETQYFGPGTRLLVL.